Following are 20 T cell receptor beta chains from one sample sequenced in a study of blood T cells in healthy people across ages. Together with a sample-barcoded 5' primer, a J-beta primer mix was included in a second PCR lasting roughly 6 to 12 cycles. TCRdb used MiXCR to reprocess the 5' RACE reads, holding one entry per CDR3 protein. The table shows around 780,000 distinct CDR3 sequences, with under 30% occurring only once. These data were also reused for a study on T cells of mothers and their children.

The sample comprised blood. The receptors were gathered from a boy between 10 and 17 years old in good health.

The chain couples TRBV7-9 to TRBJ1-3; the D is unclear. Trimming took off 5 bases at V and 1 base at J, with 9 bases between the two ends. The CDR3 is 14 residues long. Germline V CDR1 and CDR2: SEHNR, FQNEAQ (reference sequence). CDR3: CASSRAGSGNTIYF. The DNA of the CDR3 is TGTGCCAGCAGCCGGGCGGGGTCTGGAAACACCATATATTTT.

This clonotype was found a few times. This chain joins TRBV6-5 and TRBJ2-2, with a possible D match to TRBD1 (6 bases). This CDR3 is built from 15 residues. Trimming removed 1 base from V and 1 base from J, with 7 bases in between. Per germline, CDR1 MNHEY and CDR2 SVGAGI. The CDR3 region has the DNA TGTGCCAGCAGTTACTTGGACAGGAACACCGGGGAGCTGTTTTTT. It encodes CASSYLDRNTGELFF.

This clonotype came up many times. This chain uses TRBV2 with TRBJ1-1; 10 bases match TRBD1. V shed 4 bases, J shed 9 bases, and the junction held 8 bases outside the gene matches. The length of the CDR3 is 14 residues. CDR1 is SNHLY, CDR2 FYNNEI, per germline. The CDR3 sequence is CASSADRGFMQAFF. The CDR3 DNA follows: TGTGCCAGCAGTGCGGACAGGGGGTTTATGCAAGCTTTCTTT.

The chain couples TRBV20-1 to TRBJ2-7; 8 bases are shared with TRBD2. Germline-derived CDR1 and CDR2 are DFQATT and SNEGSKA (reference sequence). The CDR3 is made up of 13 amino acids. V lost 3 bases, J lost 2 bases, and 3 bases stayed unmatched. CDR3 region: CSARVAGTYEQYF. CDR3 nucleotides: TGCAGTGCTAGGGTAGCGGGGACCTACGAGCAGTACTTC.

The J gene is TRBJ1-2, the V gene TRBV6-5; D unresolved. Trimming stripped 4 bases from V and 5 bases from J, with 14 bases between. This CDR3 spans 14 amino acids. CDR1 and CDR2 from the germline V gene are MNHEY and SVGAGI. CDR3 nucleotides: TGTGCCAGCAGTTCTACCGGCAGATCTTATGGCTACACCTTC. It yields the protein CASSSTGRSYGYTF.

This clonotype was seen a few times. The chain recombines TRBV29-1 with TRBJ2-7; D may be TRBD1 (5 bases). CDR1 SQVTM and CDR2 ANQGSEA come from the germline V gene. Trimming cost V 6 bases and J 1 base, with 19 bases left between them. The CDR3 contains 15 residues. The CDR3 DNA reads as TGCAGCGTGGAACAGGAAAGGGGAAGGTCCTACGAGCAGTACTTC. Amino acids: CSVEQERGRSYEQYF.

This clonotype was counted between two and nine times. The rearrangement uses TRBV4-1 and TRBJ2-7; 7 bases match TRBD2. The junction had 8 bases not matched to a gene; V was cut back by 4 bases and J by 2 bases. CDR3 length: 15 residues. The V gene's germline CDR1 is MGHRA and CDR2 YSYEKL. CDR3 loop: CASSRTREVTYEQYF. Here the CDR3 DNA reads TGCGCCAGCAGCCGGACTAGAGAAGTAACCTACGAGCAGTACTTC.

The V call is TRBV14, the J call TRBJ2-7; D gene ambiguous. Germline assignment: CDR1 SGHDN and CDR2 FVKESK. V dropped 4 bases and J dropped 6 bases, with 16 bases sitting between them. The CDR3 is 14 residues long. In DNA, the CDR3 is TGTGCCAGCAGCCTCAGACCGCTTCGGGCCGAGCAGTACTTC. Its protein product is CASSLRPLRAEQYF.

A few counts support this clonotype. The V and J genes are TRBV6-5 and TRBJ1-4; tentatively, D is TRBD1 (5 bases). The CDR3 has 16 amino acids. Per germline, CDR1 MNHEY and CDR2 SVGAGI. The V gene lost 0 bases and the J gene lost 4 bases, with 12 bases spanning the gap. This CDR3 is CASSYSNGGINEKLFF. The CDR3 region has the DNA TGTGCCAGCAGTTACTCGAACGGGGGGATTAATGAAAAACTGTTTTTT.

The genes are TRBV3-1 and TRBJ2-5; D gene unclear. The V and J ends lost 0 bases and 2 bases respectively, with 7 bases between them. The CDR3 is 14 residues long. Germline CDR1 reads LGHDT; CDR2 reads YNNKEL (reference sequence). CDR3 loop: CASSQESGQETQYF. In DNA form, the CDR3 reads TGTGCCAGCAGCCAAGAGTCGGGTCAAGAGACCCAGTACTTC.

The V call is TRBV21-1, the J call TRBJ1-2; the table names TRBD1, a call not compared with the DNA. TRBV21-1 is tagged as a pseudogene. The CDR3 has 15 residues. Written as DNA, the CDR3 is TGTGCCAGCAGCAAATACAGGGGGCCTAACTATGGCTACACCTTC. Residues: CASSKYRGPNYGYTF.

This clonotype was detected a few times. V and J are TRBV3-1 and TRBJ2-1; TRBD1 agrees at 10 bases. With 6 bases clipped from V and 7 bases from J, the junction kept 9 bases outside the gene matches. Germline CDR1 is LGHDT and CDR2 is YNNKEL (reference sequence). This CDR3 region has 15 residues. CDR3 sequence: CASSQSGQGRNEQFF. DNA for the CDR3: TGTGCCAGCAGTCAATCGGGACAGGGGCGGAATGAGCAGTTCTTC.

The rearrangement links TRBV12-3 or TRBV12-4 to TRBJ2-5, with 9 nucleotides matching TRBD1. V lost 5 bases and J lost 4; bases outside the gene matches: 8. The CDR3 spans 15 residues. In DNA, the CDR3 is TGTGCCAGCAGTCCCCTGAACAGGGGGCGAGAGACCCAGTACTTC. Translation: CASSPLNRGRETQYF.

The V call is TRBV5-1, the J call TRBJ2-5; the D gene is possibly TRBD2 (7 bases). The CDR3 runs to 13 residues. Trimming left V 4 bases short and J 4 bases short, with 11 bases between. Germline CDR1 and CDR2: SGHRS and YFSETQ. CDR3 bases: TGCGCCAGCAGCACGGGGGGCGGAGAGACCCAGTACTTC. As protein: CASSTGGGETQYF.

This clonotype was recorded a few times. The chain recombines TRBV5-4 with TRBJ2-1, with D perhaps TRBD1 or TRBD2 (6 bases each). Germline assignment: CDR1 SGHNT and CDR2 YYREEE (reference sequence). The CDR3 spans 20 residues. Trimming pared 10 bases from V and 4 bases from J, leaving 36 bases between. The CDR3 loop is CACRSGGGTNAPSDYNEQFF. The CDR3, as DNA: TGTGCCTGCCGGAGCGGAGGGGGGACAAATGCTCCTTCGGATTACAATGAGCAGTTCTTC.

The rearrangement joins TRBV7-3 to TRBJ2-4; TRBD2 aligns across 10 bases. CDR3 size: 15 residues. Germline assignment: CDR1 SGHTA and CDR2 FQGTGA. V shed 4 bases, J shed 2 bases, and the junction held 2 bases outside the gene matches. The CDR3: CASSSLAGTKNIQYF. CDR3 coding DNA: TGTGCCAGCAGCTCACTAGCGGGGACCAAAAACATTCAGTACTTC. The variable domain in full, with the rest retrieved from reference TRBV7-3 and TRBJ2-4, is GAGVSQTPSNKVTEKGKYVELRCDPISGHTALYWYRQSLGQGPEFLIYFQGTGAADDSGLPNDRFFAVRPEGSVSTLKIQRTERGDSAVYLCASSSLAGTKNIQYFGAGTRLSVL.

The chain recombines TRBV5-1 with TRBJ2-1; the match to TRBD2 covers 7 bases. In germline, CDR1 is SGHRS, CDR2 YFSETQ. V lost 0 bases and J lost 0; bases outside the gene matches: 3. The CDR3 spans 16 residues. The CDR3 is CASSLEAGSSYNEQFF. CDR3 DNA sequence: TGCGCCAGCAGCTTGGAAGCGGGGAGCTCCTACAATGAGCAGTTCTTC. Full variable domain (outside the CDR3, taken from reference TRBV5-1 and TRBJ2-1): KAGVTQTPRYLIKTRGQQVTLSCSPISGHRSVSWYQQTPGQGLQFLFEYFSETQRNKGNFPGRFSGRQFSNSRSEMNVSTLELGDSALYLCASSLEAGSSYNEQFFGPGTRLTVL.

Only a few counts were recorded for this clonotype. The J gene is TRBJ1-1, the V gene TRBV9, with TRBD1 identical over 7 bases. The CDR3 runs 15 residues. Germline V gene sequence: CDR1 SGDLS, CDR2 YYNGEE. The trim removed 3 bases at V and 2 bases at J, leaving 7 bases unmatched. CDR3 region: CASSATTGDNTEAFF. The CDR3 DNA sequence: TGTGCCAGCAGCGCAACAACAGGGGACAACACTGAAGCTTTCTTT.

J is TRBJ1-2 and V is TRBV5-1; the D is unclear. The CDR3 has 12 residues. The V end was cut by 7 bases, the J end by 8 bases, with 15 bases between. Germline V gene data show CDR1 as SGHRS and CDR2 as YFSETQ. The DNA of the CDR3 is TGCGCCAGCTTGGCAGGACCCTTAGGCTACACCTTC. It is translated as CASLAGPLGYTF.

This clonotype came up many times. The V and J genes are TRBV28 and TRBJ2-5, with D possibly being TRBD2 (6 bases). The length of the CDR3 is 14 residues. Germline CDR1 MDHEN, CDR2 SYDVKM. V was cut by 7 bases and J by 1 base, with 13 bases left in between. The DNA of the CDR3 is TGTGCCAGCAAGGTCGGAGGGTCCCAAGAGACCCAGTACTTC. It translates to CASKVGGSQETQYF.